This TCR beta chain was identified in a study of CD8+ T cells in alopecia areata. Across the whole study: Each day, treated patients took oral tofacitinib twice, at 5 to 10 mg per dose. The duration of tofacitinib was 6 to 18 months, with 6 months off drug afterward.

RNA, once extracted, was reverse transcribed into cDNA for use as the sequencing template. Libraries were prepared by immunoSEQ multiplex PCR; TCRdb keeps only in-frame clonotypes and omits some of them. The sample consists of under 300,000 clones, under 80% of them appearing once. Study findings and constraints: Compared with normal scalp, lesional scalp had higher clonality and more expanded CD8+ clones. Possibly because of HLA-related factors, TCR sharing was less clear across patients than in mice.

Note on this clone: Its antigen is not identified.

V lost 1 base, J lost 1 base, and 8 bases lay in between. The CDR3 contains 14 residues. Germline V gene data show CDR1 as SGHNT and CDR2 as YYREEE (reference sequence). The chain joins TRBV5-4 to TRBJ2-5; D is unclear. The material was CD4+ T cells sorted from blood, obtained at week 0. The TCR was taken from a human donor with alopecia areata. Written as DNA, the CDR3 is TGTGCCAGCAGCTTGACGGGTACCCAAGAGACCCAGTACTTC. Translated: CASSLTGTQETQYF.